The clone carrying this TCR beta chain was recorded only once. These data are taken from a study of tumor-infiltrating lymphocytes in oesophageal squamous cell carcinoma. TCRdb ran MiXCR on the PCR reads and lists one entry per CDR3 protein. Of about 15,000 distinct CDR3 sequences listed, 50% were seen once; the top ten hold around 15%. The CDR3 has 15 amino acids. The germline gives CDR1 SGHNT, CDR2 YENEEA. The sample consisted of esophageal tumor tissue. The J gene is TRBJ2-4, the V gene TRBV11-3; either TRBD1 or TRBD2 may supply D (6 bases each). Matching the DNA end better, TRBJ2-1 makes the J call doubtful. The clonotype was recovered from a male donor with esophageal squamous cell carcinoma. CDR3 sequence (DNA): TGTGCCAGCAGCTTAGCCGGGGGCGCTTACAATGAGCAGTTCTTC. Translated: CASSLAGGAYNEQFF.